These 14 T cell receptor beta chains came from one sample sequenced in a study of shared clonotypes between healthy human individuals. Naive CD8 cells were CD45RO-negative, positively selected for CCR7, excluding terminally differentiated effector memory CD45RA+ cells. TCRdb's copy holds only in-frame clones and misses some; the assay was immunoSEQ multiplex PCR. Of roughly 550,000 clones in the sample, less than 97% are singletons; the top ten hold approximately 0.1%. Sequenced material: naive CD8+ T cells sorted from blood. The receptors were gathered from a woman aged 25 to 39 in good health.

The gene calls are TRBV6-1 and TRBJ1-1, with D unclear. The germline CDR1 and CDR2 sequences are MNHNS and SASEGT. The CDR3 has 12 amino acids. Trimming cost V 6 bases and J 7 bases, with 12 bases left between them. CDR3 protein: CASSRREVEAFF. The CDR3 DNA reads as TGTGCCAGCAGCCGTCGGGAGGTTGAAGCTTTCTTT.

V is TRBV12-5 and J is TRBJ2-5; 10 bases line up with TRBD1. CDR3 length equals 16 residues. After removal of 1 base from V and 5 bases from J, the junction contained 7 bases not matched to a gene. The V gene's germline CDR1 is LGHNT and CDR2 FRNRAP. This CDR3 is CASGLEYGQGEETQYF. The CDR3 DNA reads as TGTGCTAGTGGTTTGGAGTACGGACAGGGGGAGGAGACCCAGTACTTC.

The chain couples TRBV27 to TRBJ1-4, with D hard to call. The length of the CDR3 is 15 residues. Germline CDR1 reads MNHEY; CDR2 reads SMNVEV (reference sequence). Trimming removed 0 bases from V and 5 bases from J, with 10 bases in between. This CDR3 reads CASSLSLADNEKLFF. CDR3 bases: TGTGCCAGCAGTTTATCTCTGGCAGACAATGAAAAACTGTTTTTT.

This chain links TRBV13 with TRBJ2-2; D unresolved. The CDR3 loop spans 11 amino acids. Trimming removed 3 bases at V and 6 bases at J, with 2 bases between. The germline CDR1 and CDR2 sequences are PRHDT and FYEKMQ (reference sequence). CDR3 nucleotide sequence: TGTGCCAGCAGCTTTGCCGGGGAGCTGTTTTTT. Encoded protein: CASSFAGELFF.

This sequence joins TRBV7-9 and TRBJ2-2, with 10 bases aligning to TRBD2. Germline-derived CDR1 and CDR2 are SEHNR and FQNEAQ (reference sequence). CDR3 length equals 18 residues. V gave up 4 bases and J gave up 4 bases; unmatched junction bases: 12. This CDR3 is CASSSSSVSGRGTGELFF. In DNA form, the CDR3 reads TGTGCCAGCAGCTCAAGTAGCGTCAGCGGGAGGGGCACCGGGGAGCTGTTTTTT.

A note on this clone: This sample includes further DNA sequences coding for the same CDR3. The chain recombines TRBV27 with TRBJ2-2; no firm D call. This CDR3 has 15 residues. V was cut by 3 bases and J by 1 base, with 9 bases left in between. Germline V gene data show CDR1 as MNHEY and CDR2 as SMNVEV (reference sequence). The DNA for the CDR3 is TGTGCCAGCAGTTTGGCAGGTGGGAACACCGGGGAGCTGTTTTTT. Amino acids: CASSLAGGNTGELFF.

This clone was detected only once. This chain uses TRBV29-1 with TRBJ2-3; D perhaps matches TRBD2 (5 bases). Germline lookup yields CDR1 SQVTM and CDR2 ANQGSEA. This CDR3 has 13 amino acids. The ends were cut back, 3 bases at V and 1 base at J, with 8 bases in the middle. CDR3 DNA sequence: TGCAGCGTTGATCCCGGGGGCACAGATACGCAGTATTTT. Translating it yields CSVDPGGTDTQYF.

Only one count was recorded for this clone. The gene calls are TRBV28 and TRBJ2-7; 10 bases line up with TRBD1. Trimming took 6 bases from V and 0 from J; bases not matched to a gene: 5. The germline CDR1 and CDR2 sequences are MDHEN and SYDVKM. The length of the CDR3 is 15 residues. CDR3 nucleotide sequence: TGTGCCAGCAGGACAGGGGGCCCTAGCTCCTACGAGCAGTACTTC. Amino acids: CASRTGGPSSYEQYF.

The genes are TRBV9 and TRBJ1-1; D unresolved. CDR3 size: 13 residues. Germline V CDR1 and CDR2: SGDLS, YYNGEE. Between the trimmed V and J ends, which lost 4 bases and 4 bases, there was a span of 11 bases. CDR3 region: CASSREGITEAFF. CDR3 nucleotide sequence: TGTGCCAGCAGCCGGGAGGGCATCACTGAAGCTTTCTTT.

The chain uses TRBV4-1 and TRBJ1-1; TRBD1 might be the D (6 bases). Trimming cost V 4 bases and J 4 bases, with 19 bases left between them. CDR1 and CDR2 from the germline V gene are MGHRA and YSYEKL. CDR3 size: 16 residues. CDR3 in DNA: TGCGCCAGCAGCCGGGGGACAACGACGGTTGGCACTGAAGCTTTCTTT. Amino acid sequence: CASSRGTTTVGTEAFF.

The chain has TRBV2 and TRBJ2-7; 7 bases match TRBD2. The J segment lost 4 bases and the V segment lost 6 bases, leaving 15 bases of the junction unmatched. The CDR3 spans 16 residues. Per germline, CDR1 SNHLY and CDR2 FYNNEI. This CDR3 is CASRGLVQRGLYEQYF. CDR3 nucleotides: TGTGCCAGCAGGGGCCTGGTACAGCGGGGTCTTTACGAGCAGTACTTC.

The V and J genes are TRBV11-2 and TRBJ2-2; tentative D call: TRBD1 (6 bases). Looked up from germline, CDR1 is SGHAT and CDR2 is FQNNGV. This CDR3 contains 13 residues. The V end lost 5 bases, the J end lost 6 bases, and 10 bases lay between the germline ends. The CDR3 coding sequence is TGTGCCAGCAGCCTAACAGGGTCCGGGGAGCTGTTTTTT. Its protein is CASSLTGSGELFF. Variable domain in full (rest from reference TRBV11-2 and TRBJ2-2): EAGVAQSPRYKIIEKRQSVAFWCNPISGHATLYWYQQILGQGPKLLIQFQNNGVVDDSQLPKDRFSAERLKGVDSTLKIQPAKLEDSAVYLCASSLTGSGELFFGEGSRLTVL.

A word on this clone: The same CDR3 arises from other DNA sequences in this sample as well. The CDR3 nucleotides read TGTGCCAGCAGTTTTGGGCAGTCCTACGAGCAGTACTTC. Its translation: CASSFGQSYEQYF. The chain joins TRBV27 to TRBJ2-7; unclear D gene. This CDR3 contains 13 residues. CDR1 is MNHEY and CDR2 is SMNVEV in the germline V gene (reference sequence). The V and J ends lost 3 bases and 1 base respectively, with 7 bases between them.

The chain uses TRBV28 and TRBJ2-1; 13 bases map to TRBD2. Germline loops: CDR1 MDHEN, CDR2 SYDVKM. This CDR3 is 17 amino acids long. V shed 4 bases and J 7 bases; nucleotides not matched to a gene: 10. The CDR3 loop is CASSSFRTSGSGNEQFF. The CDR3 coding sequence is TGTGCCAGCAGTTCTTTCCGGACTAGCGGGAGTGGGAATGAGCAGTTCTTC.